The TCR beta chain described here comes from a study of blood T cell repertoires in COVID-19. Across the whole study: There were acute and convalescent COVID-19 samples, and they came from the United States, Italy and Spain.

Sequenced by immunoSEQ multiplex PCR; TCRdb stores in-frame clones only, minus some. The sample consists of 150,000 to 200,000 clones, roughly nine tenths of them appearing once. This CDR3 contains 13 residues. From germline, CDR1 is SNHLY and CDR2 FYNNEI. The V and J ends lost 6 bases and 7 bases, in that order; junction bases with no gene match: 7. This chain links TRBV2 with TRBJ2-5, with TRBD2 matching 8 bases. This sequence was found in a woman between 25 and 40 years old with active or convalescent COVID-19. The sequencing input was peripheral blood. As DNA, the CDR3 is TGTGCCAGCAGACGGGAGGGGCTCGGGACCCAGTACTTC. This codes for CASRREGLGTQYF. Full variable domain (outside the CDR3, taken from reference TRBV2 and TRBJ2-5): EPEVTQTPSHQVTQMGQEVILRCVPISNHLYFYWYRQILGQKVEFLVSFYNNEISEKSEIFDDQFSVERPDGSNFTLKIRSTKLEDSAMYFCASRREGLGTQYFGPGTRLLVL.